This TCR beta chain comes out of a study of OX40 agonist ivuxolimab in advanced cancers. Background on the study: The group had a mean age of around 60 years, ranged from about 20 to 90, and was roughly 80% male. Two cutaneous melanoma patients and one hepatocellular carcinoma patient, three in all, had partial responses. Overall study results and limits: On average, a greater number of expanded clones characterised CD8+ T cells relative to CD4+. The 0.1-3.0 mg/kg partial responders had among the lowest clonal expansion.

V dropped 5 bases and J dropped 8; count of bases not matched to a gene: 7. CDR3 length: 14 amino acids. CDR1 is SGHVS and CDR2 is FNYEAQ in the germline V gene. This clone showed up just a few times. Its antigen is unidentified. Data came from immunoSEQ multiplex PCR; TCRdb stores just in-frame clones and leaves some out. The data contain about 73,000 clones, around nine tenths of them singletons. J is TRBJ1-4 and V is TRBV7-6, with 8 bases identical to TRBD1. The sequencing here drew on CD4+ or CD8+ T cells sorted from blood, taken in a trial of the OX40 agonist ivuxolimab. The receptor's source is an adult with an advanced solid tumor such as melanoma, head and neck, liver or kidney cancer. The CDR3 sequence is CASSHTGQGEKLFF. CDR3 nucleotide sequence: TGTGCCAGCAGCCACACTGGACAGGGAGAAAAACTGTTTTTT.